Listed here are 32 T cell receptor beta chains from one sample, sequenced in a study of T cell changes during pregnancy in multiple sclerosis. Some clones are missing from TCRdb's copy, which holds only in-frame ones; the method was immunoSEQ multiplex PCR. The data show roughly 39,000 clones, 85% to 95% seen once. This specimen consisted of CD4+ T cells from peripheral blood mononuclear cells, obtained before pregnancy. These receptors originate from a female donor with multiple sclerosis, enrolled in a pregnancy study.

The count of this clone is one. This chain links TRBV19 with TRBJ1-5; the D gene is possibly TRBD1 (6 bases). The CDR3 is 16 residues long. CDR1 is LNHDA, CDR2 SQIVND, per germline (reference sequence). Trimming stripped 5 bases from V and 4 bases from J, with 18 bases between. The CDR3 is CASSSAQGYENQPQHF. The CDR3 DNA sequence: TGTGCCAGTAGTTCCGCACAGGGATACGAGAATCAGCCCCAGCATTTT.

This sequence joins TRBV5-1 and TRBJ2-1; 9 bases match TRBD2. Trimming took 6 bases from V and 4 from J; bases not matched to a gene: 5. CDR1 SGHRS and CDR2 YFSETQ come from the germline V gene. The CDR3 extends over 14 amino acids. CDR3 protein: CASMREGGYNEQFF. The CDR3 nucleotides are TGCGCCAGCATGCGGGAGGGAGGTTACAATGAGCAGTTCTTC.

This rearrangement joins TRBV29-1 to TRBJ1-1; 8 nucleotides agree with TRBD1. This CDR3 is 13 amino acids long. The junction had 4 bases not matched to a gene; V was cut back by 3 bases and J by 4 bases. The germline gives CDR1 SQVTM, CDR2 ANQGSEA. In nucleotides, the CDR3 is TGCAGCGTTGACCCGGACAGGGCCACTGAAGCTTTCTTT. Its translation is CSVDPDRATEAFF.

CDR3 sequence reads: CASSLEPGGSYEQYF. The CDR3 DNA is TGCGCCAGCAGCTTGGAACCTGGCGGCTCCTACGAGCAGTACTTC. The chain combines TRBV5-1 with TRBJ2-7; no definite D call. Germline-derived CDR1 and CDR2 are SGHRS and YFSETQ. Trimming removed 0 bases from V and 0 bases from J, with 10 bases in between. The CDR3 consists of 15 residues.

V usage is TRBV5-6 and J usage is TRBJ1-5; no reliable D call. This CDR3 contains 15 residues. Germline V lookup: CDR1 SGHDT, CDR2 YYEEEE. V was clipped by 4 bases and J by 0 bases, with 11 bases between them. In DNA form, the CDR3 reads TGTGCCAGCAGCGTGTACAGAAATAGCAATCAGCCCCAGCATTTT. It is translated as CASSVYRNSNQPQHF.

The sample holds one count of this clone. This sequence joins TRBV5-1 and TRBJ1-4; 9 bases agree with TRBD1. After removal of 0 bases from V and 8 bases from J, the junction contained 5 bases not matched to a gene. Germline V gene lookup returns CDR1 SGHRS and CDR2 YFSETQ. The CDR3 totals 15 residues. The CDR3 region has the DNA TGCGCCAGCAGCTTGGCTGGGACAGGGAACGAAAAACTGTTTTTT. Translating it yields CASSLAGTGNEKLFF.

The J gene is TRBJ1-1, the V gene TRBV6-5, with D perhaps TRBD1 (6 bases). Per germline, CDR1 MNHEY and CDR2 SVGAGI. The V gene lost 5 bases and the J gene lost 6 bases, with 16 bases spanning the gap. This CDR3 is 14 amino acids long. The CDR3 here is CASSLRGGVSEAFF. The DNA for the CDR3 is TGTGCCAGCAGTCTACGAGGGGGAGTCTCTGAAGCTTTCTTT.

This clone was recorded only once. The CDR3 here is CASSLDLSSGNTIYF. The CDR3 DNA sequence: TGTGCCAGCAGCTTGGATCTGAGCTCTGGAAACACCATATATTTT. V gene TRBV5-4 combines with J gene TRBJ1-3; D uncertain. The germline CDR1 and CDR2 sequences are SGHNT and YYREEE (reference sequence). The CDR3 runs to 15 residues. Deletions cut 0 bases from V and 0 bases from J, with 7 bases between.

V and J are TRBV5-1 and TRBJ1-1; D not resolved. This CDR3 is built from 16 residues. V lost 1 base to trimming and J lost 4 bases, with 17 bases between them. Germline assignment: CDR1 SGHRS and CDR2 YFSETQ. CDR3 coding DNA: TGCGCCAGCAGCTTGAGCGGCCGCCCTACCTCCACTGAAGCTTTCTTT. Its protein is CASSLSGRPTSTEAFF.

Only one count was recorded for this clone. One end of the junction does not line up with germline, which may come from a read error. The genes are TRBV7-7 and TRBJ2-3, with D perhaps TRBD2 (5 bases). Germline lookup yields CDR1 SSHAT and CDR2 FNYEAQ (reference sequence). This CDR3 comprises 14 residues. CDR3 DNA: TGTGCTAGCAGTACTGACTTCGGGGCAGATACGCAGTATTTT. Translating gives CASSTDFGADTQYF.

The V and J genes are TRBV9 and TRBJ1-5, with TRBD1 identical over 7 bases. V was pared by 3 bases and J by 4 bases, with 4 bases of the junction left unmatched. CDR1 and CDR2 (germline): SGDLS, YYNGEE. The CDR3 is made up of 14 amino acids. CDR3: CASSGGQPNQPQHF. The CDR3 nucleotides read TGTGCCAGCAGCGGGGGACAGCCAAATCAGCCCCAGCATTTT.

V is TRBV9 and J is TRBJ2-5, with TRBD2 matching over 7 bases. Unmatched junction bases numbered 7, after V lost 4 bases and J lost 1 base. The CDR3 totals 15 residues. From germline, CDR1 is SGDLS and CDR2 YYNGEE. CDR3 sequence: CASSSAGRTQETQYF. In DNA, the CDR3 is TGTGCCAGCAGCTCAGCGGGACGGACCCAAGAGACCCAGTACTTC.

V and J are TRBV5-4 and TRBJ2-1, with 12 positions matching TRBD1. The CDR3 length is 16 residues. The germline CDR1 and CDR2 sequences are SGHNT and YYREEE (reference sequence). Unmatched junction bases numbered 7, after V lost 2 bases and J lost 7 bases. The CDR3 DNA is TGTGCCAGCAGCTTACCCCCGGGACAGGGGGCTAATGAGCAGTTCTTC. This gives the protein CASSLPPGQGANEQFF.

This clone appeared a single time. J is TRBJ1-1 and V is TRBV6-5; unclear D gene. V lost 0 bases and J 0 bases, leaving 5 bases between the germline ends. The CDR3 is made up of 14 amino acids. CDR1 MNHEY and CDR2 SVGAGI come from the germline V gene. The CDR3 here is CASSYSKLNTEAFF. DNA for the CDR3: TGTGCCAGCAGTTACTCAAAGCTGAACACTGAAGCTTTCTTT.

CDR3 sequence reads: CASSEDGSATDTQYF. The CDR3 bases are TGTGCCAGCAGTGAAGACGGGAGCGCGACAGATACGCAGTATTTT. V gene TRBV2 combines with J gene TRBJ2-3; D might be TRBD2 (6 bases). This CDR3 has 15 amino acids. V was pared by 1 base and J by 3 bases, with 11 bases between. From germline, CDR1 is SNHLY and CDR2 FYNNEI.

The V call is TRBV4-2, the J call TRBJ2-2; 8 bases align to TRBD2. Germline CDR1 reads LGHNA; CDR2 reads YNFKEQ. After removal of 0 bases from V and 4 bases from J, the junction contained 19 bases not matched to a gene. The CDR3 consists of 21 residues. The CDR3 DNA is TGTGCCAGCAGCCAAGATTTTGGGGGACTAGAAGAAGGCACCGTCACCGGGGAGCTGTTTTTT. It is translated as CASSQDFGGLEEGTVTGELFF.

This chain joins TRBV27 and TRBJ1-1; D gene unclear. CDR3 length equals 15 residues. The germline V and J ends were trimmed by 7 bases and 2 bases, with 17 bases remaining between them. The germline gives CDR1 MNHEY, CDR2 SMNVEV (reference sequence). For the CDR3, the DNA is TGTGCCAGCACCCCGAGGATTGGGTTTAACACTGAAGCTTTCTTT. Protein: CASTPRIGFNTEAFF.

V and J are TRBV5-6 and TRBJ1-5; TRBD1 agrees at 7 bases. Germline CDR1 SGHDT, CDR2 YYEEEE. The length of the CDR3 is 16 residues. The trim removed 1 base at V and 4 bases at J, leaving 8 bases unmatched. CDR3 DNA sequence: TGTGCCAGCAGCTTGATGATTGTACAGGGGAATCAGCCCCAGCATTTT. It encodes CASSLMIVQGNQPQHF.

The chain employs TRBV28 and TRBJ2-3, with 9 bases fitting TRBD2. CDR3 length: 16 amino acids. V lost 6 bases and J lost 5; bases outside the gene matches: 12. Germline values: CDR1 MDHEN, CDR2 SYDVKM. The CDR3, as DNA: TGTGCCAGCAGCACCCTTGGGGTAGCGGGAGTAGATACGCAGTATTTT. This translates into CASSTLGVAGVDTQYF.

This chain joins TRBV5-1 and TRBJ2-1; 7 bases fit TRBD1. There are 14 residues in the CDR3. The V segment lost 4 bases and the J segment 5 bases; nucleotides outside the gene matches: 6. In germline, CDR1 is SGHRS, CDR2 YFSETQ. CDR3 nucleotide sequence: TGCGCCAGCAGCACCGGGACAGCGAACAATGAGCAGTTCTTC. It encodes CASSTGTANNEQFF.

CDR3 in amino acids: CASRQGWEKLFF. The DNA of the CDR3 is TGTGCCAGCAGGCAGGGTTGGGAAAAACTGTTTTTT. The rearrangement uses TRBV6-1 and TRBJ1-4; a weak D match, TRBD1 (5 bases). With 6 bases removed from V and 8 bases from J, the gap between germline ends came to 10 bases. The CDR3 covers 12 residues. Germline CDR1 MNHNS, CDR2 SASEGT.

This clone was found a few times. The rearrangement links TRBV9 to TRBJ2-5; 7 bases fit TRBD1. In germline, CDR1 is SGDLS, CDR2 YYNGEE. Unmatched junction bases numbered 9, after V lost 6 bases and J lost 4 bases. The CDR3 loop spans 14 amino acids. This CDR3 reads CASNRQGWGETQYF. The CDR3 region has the DNA TGTGCCAGCAACCGACAGGGATGGGGAGAGACCCAGTACTTC.

CDR3 bases: TGTGCCACCAAACTAGGACTAGCGGGAGATAGTGAGCAGTTCTTC. Protein sequence: CATKLGLAGDSEQFF. The V gene is TRBV7-8, the J gene TRBJ2-1; 13 nucleotides line up with TRBD2. The CDR3 extends over 15 amino acids. The germline V gene encodes CDR1 SGHVS and CDR2 FQNEAQ. V lost 10 bases, J lost 9 bases, and 12 bases stayed unmatched. The full variable domain, in which reference TRBV7-8 and TRBJ2-1 provide the parts outside the CDR3, is GAGVSQSPRYKVAKRGQDVALRCDPISGHVSLFWYQQALGQGPEFLTYFQNEAQLDKSGLPSDRFFAERPEGSVSTLKIQRTQQEDSAVYLCATKLGLAGDSEQFFGPGTRLTVL.

This sequence joins TRBV18 and TRBJ2-3, with 9 bases identical to TRBD2. Unmatched junction bases numbered 5, after V lost 8 bases and J lost 2 bases. CDR1 is KGHSH and CDR2 is LQKENI in the germline V gene. This CDR3 contains 14 residues. CDR3 sequence (DNA): TGTGCCAGCGACTTAGCGGGAGTCACAGATACGCAGTATTTT. This codes for CASDLAGVTDTQYF.

J is TRBJ2-3 and V is TRBV5-5; 10 bases are a match to TRBD2. The CDR3 has 15 residues. V was pared by 3 bases and J by 4 bases, with 5 bases of the junction left unmatched. The germline V gene encodes CDR1 SGHKS and CDR2 YYEKEE (reference sequence). The CDR3 bases are TGTGCCAGCAGCTCGATAGCGGGAGGTTCAGATACGCAGTATTTT. It encodes CASSSIAGGSDTQYF.

This clone occurred a few times. The chain has TRBV19 and TRBJ2-7, with D tentatively TRBD2 (6 bases). Germline assignment: CDR1 LNHDA and CDR2 SQIVND (reference sequence). The CDR3 loop spans 12 amino acids. Trimming shortened V by 10 bases and J by 8 bases, and 18 bases separated the two germline ends. In DNA form, the CDR3 reads TGTGCCACCCGGGACTCCGCTAGCCAGCAGTACTTC. The encoded protein is CATRDSASQQYF.

This chain links TRBV7-9 with TRBJ2-3; D may be TRBD2 (5 bases). This CDR3 comprises 14 residues. Trimming left V 4 bases short and J 3 bases short, with 11 bases between. From germline, CDR1 is SEHNR and CDR2 FQNEAQ (reference sequence). The DNA of the CDR3 is TGTGCCAGCAGCTCAGAGGGAGTAACAGATACGCAGTATTTT. Protein: CASSSEGVTDTQYF.

This chain links TRBV6-5 with TRBJ1-5, with D tentatively TRBD1 (6 bases). Between the trimmed V and J ends, which lost 6 bases and 0 bases, there was a span of 9 bases. The CDR3 runs to 14 residues. CDR1 and CDR2 from the germline V gene are MNHEY and SVGAGI. CDR3 loop: CASRQGLSNQPQHF. The CDR3 nucleotides read TGTGCCAGCAGACAGGGCCTTAGCAATCAGCCCCAGCATTTT.

The chain uses TRBV5-1 and TRBJ2-7, with a tentative D call TRBD1 (5 bases). Germline CDR1 is SGHRS and CDR2 is YFSETQ. V was shortened by 0 bases and J by 6 bases, with 13 bases between the two germline ends. This CDR3 is 14 amino acids long. The CDR3 here is CASSLASRQGEQYF. CDR3 nucleotides: TGCGCCAGCAGCTTGGCCAGTAGGCAGGGCGAGCAGTACTTC.

This clone was found once. The chain recombines TRBV5-1 with TRBJ2-7, with 8 bases matching TRBD1. J gave up 1 base and V 4 bases, and 10 bases lay outside the gene matches. This CDR3 contains 16 residues. Germline CDR1 reads SGHRS; CDR2 reads YFSETQ. CDR3 sequence reads: CASSHRSGDRSYEQYF. For the CDR3, the DNA is TGCGCCAGCAGCCACCGATCCGGGGACAGGTCCTACGAGCAGTACTTC. The whole variable domain, remainder taken from reference TRBV5-1 and TRBJ2-7, is KAGVTQTPRYLIKTRGQQVTLSCSPISGHRSVSWYQQTPGQGLQFLFEYFSETQRNKGNFPGRFSGRQFSNSRSEMNVSTLELGDSALYLCASSHRSGDRSYEQYFGPGTRLTVT.

The chain links TRBV7-2 to TRBJ2-5; 9 positions match TRBD1. This CDR3 spans 15 amino acids. Trimming cost V 3 bases and J 5 bases; bases outside gene matches: 7. Looked up from germline, CDR1 is SGHTA and CDR2 is FQGNSA. The CDR3 sequence: CASSFAGQGGETQYF. CDR3 in DNA: TGTGCCAGCAGCTTTGCGGGACAGGGTGGCGAGACCCAGTACTTC.

This sequence joins TRBV13 and TRBJ2-5; 9 positions match TRBD2. Judging by the DNA end, TRBJ2-7 fits better; the J call may be wrong. Germline CDR1 is PRHDT and CDR2 is FYEKMQ (reference sequence). The CDR3 has 15 amino acids. CDR3 coding DNA: TGTGCCAGCAGCGCCGGACTAGCGAGCTCCTACGAGCAGTACTTC. It yields the protein CASSAGLASSYEQYF.